Presented here are 21 T cell receptor beta chains from one specimen sequenced in a study of cytomegalovirus exposure and HLA in healthy donors. The PCR used 60 Vbeta and 13 Jbeta primers. Sequenced by immunoSEQ multiplex PCR; TCRdb stores in-frame clones only, minus some. The table includes some 190,000 clones, nearly 80% detected once. Sequencing was carried out using PBMCs. These receptors were obtained from a female donor in good health and CMV-seronegative.

V gene TRBV5-1 combines with J gene TRBJ1-1, with 8 bases that match TRBD1. Germline V lookup: CDR1 SGHRS, CDR2 YFSETQ. CDR3 length equals 14 residues. The V segment lost 0 bases and the J segment 5 bases; nucleotides outside the gene matches: 3. CDR3 region: CASSLGQGTTEAFF. DNA of the CDR3: TGCGCCAGCAGCTTGGGACAGGGGACGACTGAAGCTTTCTTT.

This clone came up once. The V call is TRBV18, the J call TRBJ1-1; 10 bases agree with TRBD1. The germline CDR1 and CDR2 sequences are KGHSH and LQKENI. This CDR3 is 14 amino acids long. Trimming cost V 3 bases and J 8 bases; bases outside gene matches: 6. CDR3 residues: CASSPGTGVPEAFF. DNA for the CDR3: TGTGCCAGCTCACCTGGGACAGGGGTCCCGGAAGCTTTCTTT.

The chain employs TRBV27 and TRBJ1-2; maybe TRBD1 (6 bases). The CDR3 contains 14 residues. Germline CDR1 is MNHEY and CDR2 is SMNVEV (reference sequence). V shed 5 bases and J shed 4 bases, with 14 bases lying between them. CDR3 nucleotide sequence: TGTGCCAGCAGTCCTAACGGACAGTTCTATGGCTACACCTTC. It encodes CASSPNGQFYGYTF.

There are a few counts of this clone. The chain carries TRBV5-1 and TRBJ1-6, with 7 positions matching TRBD1. Trimming cost V 4 bases and J 14 bases; bases outside gene matches: 15. Germline CDR1 SGHRS, CDR2 YFSETQ. The CDR3 consists of 15 residues. For the CDR3, the DNA is TGCGCCAGCAGCCCTAAGACAGGGATTTCGGTCACCCTCCACTTT. Translated: CASSPKTGISVTLHF.

This chain joins TRBV9 and TRBJ1-1, with D possibly being TRBD1 (6 bases). V lost 0 bases and J 6 bases, leaving 12 bases between the germline ends. This CDR3 spans 14 amino acids. Germline V gene sequence: CDR1 SGDLS, CDR2 YYNGEE. CDR3 sequence: CASSVGRGYAEAFF. The CDR3 DNA follows: TGTGCCAGCAGCGTAGGTAGGGGGTACGCTGAAGCTTTCTTT.

The V call is TRBV13, the J call TRBJ2-7, with a possible D match to TRBD1 (5 bases). Germline CDR1 is PRHDT and CDR2 is FYEKMQ (reference sequence). This CDR3 contains 14 residues. V lost 4 bases, J lost 0 bases, and 10 bases lay in between. This chain's CDR3 is CASSSQTGSYEQYF. In nucleotides, the CDR3 is TGTGCCAGCAGCTCGCAAACAGGCTCCTACGAGCAGTACTTC. Full variable domain (outside the CDR3, taken from reference TRBV13 and TRBJ2-7): AAGVIQSPRHLIKEKRETATLKCYPIPRHDTVYWYQQGPGQDPQFLISFYEKMQSDKGSIPDRFSAQQFSDYHSELNMSSLELGDSALYFCASSSQTGSYEQYFGPGTRLTVT.

Concerning this clone: A read error is likely here: a far larger clone is one base away. This chain joins TRBV7-8 and TRBJ1-1; TRBD1 agrees at 9 bases. J lost 4 bases, V lost 3 bases, and 0 bases had no gene match. CDR1 and CDR2 (germline): SGHVS, FQNEAQ. This CDR3 region has 13 residues. The CDR3 loop reads CASSLDRGTEAFF. As DNA, the CDR3 is TGTGCCAGCAGCTTGGACAGGGGCACTGAAGCTTTCTTT.

This clone came up a few times. The J gene is TRBJ2-3, the V gene TRBV7-2, with TRBD2 as a possible D gene (5 bases). The germline V and J ends were trimmed by 5 bases and 1 base, with 13 bases remaining between them. In germline, CDR1 is SGHTA, CDR2 FQGNSA. The CDR3 has 15 residues. The CDR3 DNA follows: TGTGCCAGCAGCCCCCGGGGTAGCGGCACAGATACGCAGTATTTT. Its translation is CASSPRGSGTDTQYF.

V and J are TRBV6-1 and TRBJ1-2; weak D call: TRBD1 (5 bases). Deletions cut 1 base from V and 4 bases from J, with 10 bases between. Germline CDR1 MNHNS, CDR2 SASEGT. The CDR3 covers 14 residues. As DNA, the CDR3 is TGTGCCAGCAGTGAAGGGGGGGGGATCTATGGCTACACCTTC. This sequence encodes CASSEGGGIYGYTF.

The V gene is TRBV2, the J gene TRBJ1-1; D possibly corresponds to TRBD1 (6 bases). The CDR3 sequence is 14 residues long. Between the trimmed V and J ends, which lost 2 bases and 9 bases, there was a span of 16 bases. CDR1 and CDR2 from the germline V gene are SNHLY and FYNNEI. DNA of the CDR3: TGTGCCAGCAGTGAATACAGGGTGGGACAAAAAGCTTTCTTT. Translation gives CASSEYRVGQKAFF.

The genes are TRBV6-1 and TRBJ2-1; D is undetermined. CDR1 and CDR2 from the germline V gene are MNHNS and SASEGT. With 8 bases removed from V and 7 bases from J, the gap between germline ends came to 12 bases. CDR3 length: 12 residues. The CDR3 is CASHDSRNEQFF. CDR3 DNA sequence: TGTGCCAGCCACGACTCTAGGAATGAGCAGTTCTTC.

The V call is TRBV7-8, the J call TRBJ2-3; D remains ambiguous. The CDR3 is made up of 11 amino acids. V dropped 7 bases and J dropped 3 bases, with 5 bases sitting between them. Per germline, CDR1 SGHVS and CDR2 FQNEAQ. The CDR3 protein is CASTRTDTQYF. CDR3 DNA sequence: TGTGCCAGCACCCGGACAGATACGCAGTATTTT.

The genes are TRBV18 and TRBJ2-7; 8 nucleotides match TRBD1. Unmatched junction bases numbered 18, after V lost 3 bases and J lost 5 bases. The CDR3 spans 18 residues. Germline loops: CDR1 KGHSH, CDR2 LQKENI. The chain's CDR3 is CASSPGQDLAGMGDEQYF. In DNA form, the CDR3 reads TGTGCCAGCTCACCGGGACAGGACCTCGCGGGGATGGGTGACGAGCAGTACTTC.

The genes are TRBV27 and TRBJ1-6, with D possibly TRBD1 on 6 matching bases. CDR1 is MNHEY, CDR2 SMNVEV, per germline (reference sequence). The CDR3 runs to 14 residues. The ends were cut back, 2 bases at V and 7 bases at J, with 9 bases in the middle. The CDR3: CASSLGGPNSPLHF. CDR3 bases: TGTGCCAGCAGTTTAGGGGGCCCCAATTCACCCCTCCACTTT.

This chain uses TRBV6-5 with TRBJ1-1; D might be TRBD1 (6 bases). CDR3 size: 14 residues. V was cut by 6 bases and J by 1 base, with 12 bases left in between. The V gene's germline CDR1 is MNHEY and CDR2 SVGAGI. The CDR3 DNA is TGTGCCAGCAGGAGGGGGGGACAGAACACTGAAGCTTTCTTT. Translation: CASRRGGQNTEAFF.

The V gene is TRBV11-2, the J gene TRBJ2-1; the D gene is possibly TRBD2 (6 bases). Trimming removed 5 bases from V and 7 bases from J, with 12 bases in between. The germline V gene encodes CDR1 SGHAT and CDR2 FQNNGV. This CDR3 has 13 residues. CDR3 region: CASSHGSRNEQFF. The CDR3 nucleotides read TGTGCCAGCAGCCACGGGAGCAGAAATGAGCAGTTCTTC.

This sequence joins TRBV28 and TRBJ2-7; D is perhaps TRBD1 (5 bases). There are 17 residues in the CDR3. Trimming shortened V by 0 bases and J by 0 bases, and 15 bases separated the two germline ends. CDR1 MDHEN and CDR2 SYDVKM come from the germline V gene. The CDR3 protein is CASSLWGGAGVSYEQYF. CDR3 DNA sequence: TGTGCCAGCAGTTTATGGGGTGGGGCAGGAGTCTCCTACGAGCAGTACTTC.

A remark on this clone: One junction end does not reproduce the germline sequence, and a read error may be involved. This chain uses TRBV7-9 with TRBJ1-4; 8 nucleotides agree with TRBD1. This CDR3 has 16 amino acids. Germline V gene data show CDR1 as SEHNR and CDR2 as FQNEAQ (reference sequence). The CDR3 coding sequence is TGTTCCAGCAGCCCAACCGGGACAGGCCTTAATGAAAAACTGTTTTTT. This translates into CSSSPTGTGLNEKLFF. The variable domain in full, completed from reference TRBV7-9 and TRBJ1-4, reads DTGVSQNPRHKITKRGQNVTFRCDPISEHNRLYWYRQTLGQGPEFLTYFQNEAQLEKSRLLSDRFSAERPKGSFSTLEIQRTEQGDSAMYLCSSSPTGTGLNEKLFFGSGTQLSVL.

This CDR3 reads CSVEGGQGRITEAFF. The CDR3 DNA reads TGCAGCGTTGAAGGTGGACAGGGGCGGATCACTGAAGCTTTCTTT. This chain joins TRBV29-1 and TRBJ1-1, with 9 bases matching TRBD1. In germline, CDR1 is SQVTM, CDR2 ANQGSEA. The trim removed 1 base at V and 4 bases at J, leaving 7 bases unmatched. The CDR3 is 15 residues long.

The rearrangement links TRBV9 to TRBJ2-7; TRBD1 agrees at 10 bases. Germline values: CDR1 SGDLS, CDR2 YYNGEE. The CDR3 is 15 residues long. V trimming: 5 bases; J trimming: 7 bases; junction bases outside the gene matches: 12. As DNA, the CDR3 is TGTGCCAGCAGTTATACCGGGACAGGGGAGGCGGAGCAGTACTTC. As protein: CASSYTGTGEAEQYF.

The rearrangement joins TRBV27 to TRBJ1-4; D possibly corresponds to TRBD1 (6 bases). The CDR3 length is 15 residues. Germline V gene lookup returns CDR1 MNHEY and CDR2 SMNVEV (reference sequence). The germline V and J ends were trimmed by 2 bases and 8 bases, with 15 bases remaining between them. DNA for the CDR3: TGTGCCAGCAGTTTAACAGGGCCTGGGTACGAAAAACTGTTTTTT. Translation gives CASSLTGPGYEKLFF.